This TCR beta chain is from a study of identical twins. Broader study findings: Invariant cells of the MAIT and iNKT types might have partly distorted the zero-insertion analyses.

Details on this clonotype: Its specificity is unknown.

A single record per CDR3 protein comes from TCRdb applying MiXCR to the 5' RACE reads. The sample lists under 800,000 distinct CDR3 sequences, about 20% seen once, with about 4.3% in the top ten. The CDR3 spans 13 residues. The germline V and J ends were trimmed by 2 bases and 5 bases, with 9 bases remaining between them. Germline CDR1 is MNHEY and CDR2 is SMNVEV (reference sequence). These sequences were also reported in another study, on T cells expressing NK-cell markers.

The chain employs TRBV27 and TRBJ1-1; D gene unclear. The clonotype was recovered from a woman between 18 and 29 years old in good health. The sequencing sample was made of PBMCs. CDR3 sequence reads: CASSLGHGTEAFF. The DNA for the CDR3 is TGTGCCAGCAGTTTAGGGCACGGAACTGAAGCTTTCTTT.